This T cell receptor beta chain was recorded in a study of cytomegalovirus exposure and HLA in healthy donors. General study results and limits: Cytomegalovirus-associated TCR beta chains were listed, numbering under 200.

About this clone itself: No antigen is known for it.

Trimming removed 0 bases from V and 2 bases from J; junction bases left unmatched: 3. Germline assignment: CDR1 GTSNPN and CDR2 SVGIG (reference sequence). The CDR3 runs to 15 residues. The donors were part of the validation cohort, which consisted of some 120 subjects and was separate from the first cohort of several hundred subjects. Using immunoSEQ multiplex PCR, the repertoire was profiled, and TCRdb retains in-frame clones only, with some absent. Seen here are about 120,000 clones, about 82% observed once, and the top ten hold around 5.1%. V usage is TRBV30 and J usage is TRBJ2-5, with TRBD2 matching over 10 bases. Sample: PBMCs. This TCR came from a man younger than 35 in good health and CMV-seronegative. The CDR3 reads CAWSVSGGAQETQYF. As DNA, the CDR3 is TGTGCCTGGAGTGTGAGCGGGGGGGCTCAAGAGACCCAGTACTTC.